This T cell receptor (beta chain) was captured by sequencing in a study of blood T cell repertoires in COVID-19. Study at large: Collection of acute and convalescent COVID-19 samples took place in the United States, Italy and Spain. T cells, B-cell-depleted T cells, or PBMCs supplied cDNA or gDNA.

Generated by immunoSEQ multiplex PCR, the TCRdb table keeps only in-frame clones and is missing some. The sample holds 300,000 to 400,000 clones, about 93% seen once. This clonotype was sampled from a young woman who had recovered from COVID-19. Specimen: peripheral blood.

CDR3 region: CASGLVPRYTEAFF. The CDR3 nucleotides read TGTGCTAGTGGTTTGGTCCCGCGGTACACTGAAGCTTTCTTT. This sequence joins TRBV12-5 and TRBJ1-1; D is undetermined. Per germline, CDR1 LGHNT and CDR2 FRNRAP. V was trimmed by 0 bases and J by 3 bases, leaving 8 bases between them. There are 14 residues in the CDR3.